This TCR beta chain is from a study of shared clonotypes between healthy human individuals (dated by TCRdb to between 2020 and 2021). In the study overall: A couple of women and a few men aged 18 to 49 years were included in the cohort. For each donor, CD4 naive and CD4 memory were each given three plates, CD8 naive was given two plates, and CD8 memory was given one plate. To estimate repertoire size and how much clonotype sharing occurs between individuals, the study deeply sequenced the blood TCR repertoires of several healthy adults. To increase sequencing depth and limit assay-specific biases, TCR repertoire library preparation and sequencing were carried out by different laboratories using diverse techniques. Leukapheresis yielded between about 0.85 and 10 billion PBMCs per donor. Beyond this particular receptor, the publication reports: Even with the large sequencing depth, rarefaction of the sorted-subset datasets indicated that sequencing was incomplete. When a handful of donors were compared, the shared fraction of clonotypes was about 5% for naive CD4, approximately 3.3% for naive CD8, 2.3% for memory CD4, and 0.35% to 0.4% for memory CD8. Pairwise subsampling led to the expectation that sequencing depth would affect the degree of clonotype sharing among donors. Larger estimated clonotype richness was generally found for naive subsets than for memory subsets. Clonotypes shared by all four sorted-subset donors showed higher generation probabilities than non-shared clonotypes. Sampling was restricted to blood, and TCR repertoires in tissue are likely to differ from TCR repertoires in blood. Because the study included only a small number of donors, the genetic and exposure-history diversity represented was limited.

Including cysteine and phenylalanine, the CDR3 has 15 amino acids. Of the read, only the CDR3 DNA is kept; its 45 bases are in frame from base 1. CDR1 and CDR2 are drawn from the germline V gene: WSHSY, SAAADI. Cut back by 6 bases and 1 base, the V and J ends lie 12 bases apart. The donors were healthy, HIV-negative adults with no recently reported acute infections or vaccinations. Every donor was a Caucasian adult living in Nashville, Tennessee, USA. CD4+ T cells were enriched by magnetic negative selection; naive cells were then positively selected on CD45RA, and the negative fraction formed the memory subset. Blood was obtained by leukapheresis, after which PBMCs were separated by Ficoll-Histopaque density gradient centrifugation and cryopreserved in liquid nitrogen vapor phase. Analytical flow cytometry was used to check the purity and quantity of every magnetically sorted T cell population. From each sorted fraction, genomic DNA was isolated and quantified by UV absorbance on a Nanodrop 2000c.

Using the deep immunoSEQ assay, multiplex PCR amplified TCR CDR3 regions from genomic DNA. For each cell subset, the extracted genomic DNA was distributed evenly across all wells of several immunoSEQ 96-well plates, and each plate served as one replicate. For sorted subsets, approximately 0.2 ug of genomic DNA, equivalent to 25,000 to 35,000 T cell genomes, went into each replicate PCR. Purified libraries were measured with a Qubit 3.0 fluorometer, size-checked on a Bioanalyzer 2100, and measured again with the KAPA Library Quantification kit. Every immunoSEQ 96-well plate was sequenced on a separate single-read 150-cycle Illumina NextSeq 550 flow cell. For the original study's pipeline: Because the immunoSEQ output held only junctional sequences and lacked quality scores, the filtering could not match the filtering applied to full-length reads. Sequences were annotated with PyIR, a Python wrapper for IgBLAST v1.9, using IMGT germline references to assign V/J genes and CDR3. Any read was removed if the V/J assignment was weak (E-value above 1e-6), the CDR3 was missing, or the read contained stop codons, out-of-frame junctions, or ambiguous translated residues. V3J clonotypes were defined as sequences sharing an identical inferred V gene, J gene, and CDR3 amino acid sequence. To compute the percentage overlap between repertoires, the number of shared unique clonotypes was divided by the size of the smaller repertoire. Three approaches were used to assess repertoire richness: RTK rarefaction, the Chao1 estimator, and Recon v2.1 estimates of unobserved clonotypes. Generation probabilities were computed with OLGA for all TCRbeta clonotypes obtained by the gDNA method from several donors. In its TCRdb copy, this immuneACCESS table keeps in-frame sequences only and misses some clones. Where compared with another copy, unresolved V genes explain less than half of these, and the others have no known cause. That table supplies the V and J calls and clone size; D and trimming were determined from the DNA. The sample table holds roughly 1 million clones, of which about three quarters were seen once. The top ten hold 1.4% to 1.5% of the sample.

This clone came up once. The antigen this receptor binds is unknown. The record has no base qualities; no much larger clone is one base away. Sequenced material: memory CD4+ T cells sorted from blood. The cell subset or site label on this specimen signifies: CD45RA-negative fraction. The receptor was isolated from a man younger than 30 in good health. The chain is encoded by TRBV10-2 joined to TRBJ1-4; no D gene call is confident. The sequenced DNA is TGCGCCAGCAGGGCTCATGGAGAAACTAATGAAAAACTGTTTTTT. Its amino acids are CASRAHGETNEKLFF.